These 21 T cell receptor beta chains originate from one sample sequenced in a study of metastatic and nonmetastatic thyroid tumors. Using MiXCR, TCRdb re-called clones from the PCR reads. The sample has around 30,000 clones; 10% to 12% are singletons. Thyroid surgery took place with no prior treatment in any patient. Material for sequencing was blood. The receptor source for this set is a female donor with papillary thyroid cancer or a benign thyroid nodule (not recorded which). Some clones in this sample may be carry-over from other donors' samples.

This clone was seen many times. The V call is TRBV7-9, the J call TRBJ2-3, with TRBD1 matching over 11 bases. Per the germline V gene, CDR1 is SEHNR and CDR2 is FQNEAQ (reference sequence). The trim removed 4 bases at V and 3 bases at J, leaving 12 bases unmatched. The CDR3 totals 18 residues. The CDR3 sequence: CASSSSNPRDRGTDTQYF. CDR3 nucleotide sequence: TGTGCCAGCAGCTCTAGTAACCCCCGGGACAGGGGGACAGATACGCAGTATTTT.

A few counts support this clone. The V and J genes are TRBV2 and TRBJ1-2, with D tentatively TRBD1 (6 bases). Germline V lookup: CDR1 SNHLY, CDR2 FYNNEI. V lost 10 bases and J lost 3, with 12 bases in between. This CDR3 contains 12 residues. CDR3 protein: CAIQGVYYGYTF. The DNA for the CDR3 is TGTGCCATACAGGGAGTTTACTATGGCTACACCTTC. Based on the CDR3 plus reference TRBV2 and TRBJ1-2, the full variable domain is EPEVTQTPSHQVTQMGQEVILRCVPISNHLYFYWYRQILGQKVEFLVSFYNNEISEKSEIFDDQFSVERPDGSNFTLKIRSTKLEDSAMYFCAIQGVYYGYTFGSGTRLTVV.

This chain joins TRBV3-1 and TRBJ2-1; D is uncertain. From germline, CDR1 is LGHDT and CDR2 YNNKEL (reference sequence). Trimming shortened V by 0 bases and J by 13 bases, and 10 bases separated the two germline ends. This CDR3 has 12 amino acids. The CDR3, as DNA: TGTGCCAGCAGCCAAGAGAGGAGAGACCAGTTCTTC. This codes for CASSQERRDQFF.

This clone was picked up many times. The chain is built from TRBV20-1 and TRBJ1-2, with a possible D match to TRBD1 (5 bases). The CDR3 is made up of 14 amino acids. V lost 3 bases and J 8 bases, leaving 19 bases between the germline ends. CDR1 is DFQATT and CDR2 is SNEGSKA in the germline V gene (reference sequence). As DNA, the CDR3 is TGCAGTGCTAGTCATCCGGGGGGGTATGGCGGCTACACCTTC. Encoded protein: CSASHPGGYGGYTF.

The CDR3 nucleotides are TGCAGTGCTAGCTCCCAGAGCGGGAGGGCGGCCCCGCGAAGCAAGAAGTACTTC. It is translated as CSASSQSGRAAPRSKKYF. V usage is TRBV20-1 and J usage is TRBJ2-7; 10 bases match TRBD2. V shed 3 bases, J shed 11 bases, and the junction held 25 bases outside the gene matches. Germline V gene sequence: CDR1 DFQATT, CDR2 SNEGSKA (reference sequence). The CDR3 length is 18 residues.

CDR3 region: CASTSGTSGRIVEQFF. CDR3 bases: TGTGCCAGTACTTCCGGGACTAGCGGGAGAATAGTTGAGCAGTTCTTC. The genes are TRBV19 and TRBJ2-1, with TRBD2 identical over 14 bases. Trimming cost V 7 bases and J 9 bases; bases outside gene matches: 11. The CDR3 covers 16 residues. Germline-derived CDR1 and CDR2 are LNHDA and SQIVND (reference sequence).

This clone was recorded at least ten times. The chain combines TRBV30 with TRBJ1-5, with a weak D call TRBD1 (6 bases). CDR3 length: 13 amino acids. CDR1 and CDR2 (germline): GTSNPN, SVGIG (reference sequence). V lost 5 bases, J lost 7 bases, and 15 bases lay in between. CDR3 in DNA: TGTGCCTGGGCCACACAGGGAGACCAGCCCCAGCATTTT. Amino acids: CAWATQGDQPQHF.

The chain combines TRBV5-1 with TRBJ2-7, with 8 bases that match TRBD2. The V gene's germline CDR1 is SGHRS and CDR2 YFSETQ. V shed 10 bases and J 2 bases; nucleotides not matched to a gene: 8. The CDR3 totals 13 residues. The DNA of the CDR3 is TGCGCCTGCACCCGGGGGGGCACCTACGAGCAGTACTTC. Translated: CACTRGGTYEQYF. Together with reference TRBV5-1 and TRBJ2-7, the CDR3 gives the full variable domain: KAGVTQTPRYLIKTRGQQVTLSCSPISGHRSVSWYQQTPGQGLQFLFEYFSETQRNKGNFPGRFSGRQFSNSRSEMNVSTLELGDSALYLCACTRGGTYEQYFGPGTRLTVT.

At least ten counts were recorded for this clone. A clone one base away is much larger, so this may be a read error. Other DNA sequences in the sample encode the same CDR3. Written as DNA, the CDR3 is TGTGCCAGTAGTATACCTCACTCTGGGGCCGGAGGCAACCAGCCCCAGCATTTT. It is translated as CASSIPHSGAGGNQPQHF. This chain connects TRBV19 to TRBJ1-5, with a tentative D call TRBD1 (5 bases). This CDR3 region has 18 residues. Germline lookup yields CDR1 LNHDA and CDR2 SQIVND (reference sequence). The whole variable domain, filled in from reference TRBV19 and TRBJ1-5, reads DGGITQSPKYLFRKEGQNVTLSCEQNLNHDAMYWYRQDPGQGLRLIYYSQIVNDFQKGDIAEGYSVSREKKESFPLTVTSAQKNPTAFYLCASSIPHSGAGGNQPQHFGDGTRLSIL.

In this sample, this clone turned up many times. The chain carries TRBV6-1 and TRBJ2-5; 7 bases line up with TRBD2. The CDR3 is made up of 15 amino acids. The V and J ends lost 6 bases and 1 base, in that order; junction bases with no gene match: 8. Per germline, CDR1 MNHNS and CDR2 SASEGT. CDR3 nucleotide sequence: TGTGCCAGCAGCCCCCAGGGAGGGGCCCAAGAGACCCAGTACTTC. It specifies CASSPQGGAQETQYF.

This clone was recorded a few times. One end of the junction fails to match germline, which may point to a read error. The chain joins TRBV6-2 or TRBV6-3 to TRBJ2-1, with 7 nucleotides matching TRBD2. The CDR3 totals 16 residues. CDR1 and CDR2 (germline): MNHEY, SVGEGT. Written as DNA, the CDR3 is TGTGCCAGCAGTTCGGACGGGGCGGGAGTCTACAATGGGCAGTTCTTC. It is translated as CASSSDGAGVYNGQFF.

This clone was detected many times. The J gene is TRBJ2-7, the V gene TRBV2; no clear D. This CDR3 contains 14 residues. Germline-derived CDR1 and CDR2 are SNHLY and FYNNEI. V lost 3 bases to trimming and J lost 3 bases, with 12 bases between them. The CDR3 coding sequence is TGTGCCAGCAGTGAGGTTTTAGGTGTCTACGAGCAGTACTTC. Encoded protein: CASSEVLGVYEQYF. Variable domain in full (rest from reference TRBV2 and TRBJ2-7): EPEVTQTPSHQVTQMGQEVILRCVPISNHLYFYWYRQILGQKVEFLVSFYNNEISEKSEIFDDQFSVERPDGSNFTLKIRSTKLEDSAMYFCASSEVLGVYEQYFGPGTRLTVT.

This clone was detected many times. The chain uses TRBV4-2 and TRBJ2-7, with 7 bases that match TRBD1. Germline trimming cut 0 bases from V and 1 base from J; bases unmatched to any gene: 9. There are 17 residues in the CDR3. CDR1 is LGHNA, CDR2 YNFKEQ, per germline. The CDR3 is CASSQDPLGGSSYEQYF. Written as DNA, the CDR3 is TGTGCCAGCAGCCAAGATCCCCTAGGGGGCTCTTCCTACGAGCAGTACTTC.

This clone has a count of ten or more. The V call is TRBV15, the J call TRBJ2-2; 10 bases align to TRBD1. Trimming at V came to 3 bases and at J to 1 base, leaving 5 bases not matched to a gene. There are 17 residues in the CDR3. Germline V gives CDR1 LNHNV, CDR2 YYDKDF (reference sequence). The CDR3 bases are TGTGCCACCAGCAGGGACAGGGGGGGGTGGAACACCGGGGAGCTGTTTTTT. Amino acid sequence: CATSRDRGGWNTGELFF.

This clone was counted ten times or more. The J gene is TRBJ2-2, the V gene TRBV7-6; D gene ambiguous. The CDR3 extends over 13 amino acids. Per germline, CDR1 SGHVS and CDR2 FNYEAQ. Deletions cut 5 bases from V and 3 bases from J, with 7 bases between. This chain's CDR3 is CASSLRYTGELFF. The CDR3 DNA reads as TGTGCCAGCAGCCTTCGGTACACCGGGGAGCTGTTTTTT.

This clone was detected ten times or more. J is TRBJ1-6 and V is TRBV20-1, with 9 bases aligning to TRBD1. V dropped 0 bases and J dropped 5; count of bases not matched to a gene: 5. The CDR3 covers 16 residues. Germline V CDR1 and CDR2: DFQATT, SNEGSKA (reference sequence). This CDR3 reads CSARDTGDRDNSPLHF. CDR3 DNA: TGCAGTGCTAGAGATACGGGGGACAGGGATAATTCACCCCTCCACTTT.

This clone was seen at least ten times. The V call is TRBV12-3 or TRBV12-4, the J call TRBJ2-1; no reliable D call. V lost 1 base, J lost 3 bases, and 10 bases lay in between. This CDR3 has 15 residues. In DNA, the CDR3 is TGTGCCAGCAGTTTAGGACTCCTGGGCTACAATGAGCAGTTCTTC. This translates into CASSLGLLGYNEQFF.

This chain uses TRBV10-2 with TRBJ2-1, with TRBD1 matching 8 bases. The V gene's germline CDR1 is WSHSY and CDR2 SAAADI. CDR3 length: 16 residues. J was trimmed by 0 bases and V by 7 bases; bases with no gene match: 8. CDR3 amino acids: CASNGGQVPSYNEQFF. The CDR3 nucleotides read TGCGCCAGCAATGGGGGACAGGTGCCCTCCTACAATGAGCAGTTCTTC.

There are many counts of this clone. The chain recombines TRBV4-1 with TRBJ2-5, with 8 bases matching TRBD2. Germline V CDR1 and CDR2: MGHRA, YSYEKL. J was trimmed by 3 bases and V by 4 bases; bases with no gene match: 4. CDR3 length: 14 amino acids. DNA for the CDR3: TGCGCCAGCAGCCGCCAACTAGCGGAAGAGACCCAGTACTTC. Translation: CASSRQLAEETQYF.

This clone has at least ten counts. The genes are TRBV2 and TRBJ2-3; D might be TRBD2 (6 bases). Deletions cut 7 bases from V and 4 bases from J, with 12 bases between. The germline CDR1 and CDR2 sequences are SNHLY and FYNNEI. This CDR3 is built from 13 residues. The CDR3 DNA sequence: TGTGCCAGCACGGGCGGGACTTCAGATACGCAGTATTTT. This gives the protein CASTGGTSDTQYF.

This clone was found many times. The CDR3 DNA sequence: TGTGCCAGTAGTGGCGGTAAGACTTATGGCTACACCTTC. It translates to CASSGGKTYGYTF. This chain joins TRBV19 and TRBJ1-2; the D is unclear. Germline CDR1 and CDR2: LNHDA and SQIVND (reference sequence). V was cut by 5 bases and J by 5 bases, with 12 bases left in between. The CDR3 is made up of 13 amino acids.